The clone carrying this T cell receptor beta chain was detected ten times or more. Its antigen is not identified. This sample was taken from a study of metastatic and nonmetastatic thyroid tumors. TCRdb re-analyzed the PCR reads through MiXCR. The sample contains about 24,000 clones, about 26% of which appear only once. Study-wide findings and caveats: Malignant thyroid tumors reportedly exceeded benign nodules significantly in TCR beta diversity, with the difference appearing in blood and tumor.

With 5 bases removed from V and 10 bases from J, the gap between germline ends came to 15 bases. The CDR3 runs to 13 residues. The V gene's germline CDR1 is MNHEY and CDR2 SMNVEV (reference sequence). Thyroid surgery was preceded by no treatment in any patient. The clonotype comes from a male donor with papillary thyroid cancer or a benign thyroid nodule (not recorded which). Some clones in this sample may be carry-over from other donors' samples. The specimen was blood. This chain links TRBV27 with TRBJ2-1; D unresolved. CDR3 sequence (DNA): TGTGCCAGCAGTCCAGACCTCGGAAACGAGCAGTTCTTC. Protein product: CASSPDLGNEQFF.